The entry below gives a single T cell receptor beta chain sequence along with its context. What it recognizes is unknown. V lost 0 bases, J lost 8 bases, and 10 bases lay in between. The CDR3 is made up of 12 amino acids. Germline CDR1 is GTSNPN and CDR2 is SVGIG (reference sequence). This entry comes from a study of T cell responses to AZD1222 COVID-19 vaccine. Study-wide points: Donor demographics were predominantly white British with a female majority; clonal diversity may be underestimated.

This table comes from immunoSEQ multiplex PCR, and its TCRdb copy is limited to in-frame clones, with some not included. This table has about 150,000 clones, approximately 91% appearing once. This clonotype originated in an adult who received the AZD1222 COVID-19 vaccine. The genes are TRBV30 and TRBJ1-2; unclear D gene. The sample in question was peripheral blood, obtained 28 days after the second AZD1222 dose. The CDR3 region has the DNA TGTGCCTGGAGTGTAAAGCAGCGCGGCTACACCTTC. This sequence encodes CAWSVKQRGYTF. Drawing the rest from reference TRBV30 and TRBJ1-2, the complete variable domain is SQTIHQWPATLVQPVGSPLSLECTVEGTSNPNLYWYRQAAGRGLQLLFYSVGIGQISSEVPQNLSASRPQDRQFILSSKKLLLSDSGFYLCAWSVKQRGYTFGSGTRLTVV.